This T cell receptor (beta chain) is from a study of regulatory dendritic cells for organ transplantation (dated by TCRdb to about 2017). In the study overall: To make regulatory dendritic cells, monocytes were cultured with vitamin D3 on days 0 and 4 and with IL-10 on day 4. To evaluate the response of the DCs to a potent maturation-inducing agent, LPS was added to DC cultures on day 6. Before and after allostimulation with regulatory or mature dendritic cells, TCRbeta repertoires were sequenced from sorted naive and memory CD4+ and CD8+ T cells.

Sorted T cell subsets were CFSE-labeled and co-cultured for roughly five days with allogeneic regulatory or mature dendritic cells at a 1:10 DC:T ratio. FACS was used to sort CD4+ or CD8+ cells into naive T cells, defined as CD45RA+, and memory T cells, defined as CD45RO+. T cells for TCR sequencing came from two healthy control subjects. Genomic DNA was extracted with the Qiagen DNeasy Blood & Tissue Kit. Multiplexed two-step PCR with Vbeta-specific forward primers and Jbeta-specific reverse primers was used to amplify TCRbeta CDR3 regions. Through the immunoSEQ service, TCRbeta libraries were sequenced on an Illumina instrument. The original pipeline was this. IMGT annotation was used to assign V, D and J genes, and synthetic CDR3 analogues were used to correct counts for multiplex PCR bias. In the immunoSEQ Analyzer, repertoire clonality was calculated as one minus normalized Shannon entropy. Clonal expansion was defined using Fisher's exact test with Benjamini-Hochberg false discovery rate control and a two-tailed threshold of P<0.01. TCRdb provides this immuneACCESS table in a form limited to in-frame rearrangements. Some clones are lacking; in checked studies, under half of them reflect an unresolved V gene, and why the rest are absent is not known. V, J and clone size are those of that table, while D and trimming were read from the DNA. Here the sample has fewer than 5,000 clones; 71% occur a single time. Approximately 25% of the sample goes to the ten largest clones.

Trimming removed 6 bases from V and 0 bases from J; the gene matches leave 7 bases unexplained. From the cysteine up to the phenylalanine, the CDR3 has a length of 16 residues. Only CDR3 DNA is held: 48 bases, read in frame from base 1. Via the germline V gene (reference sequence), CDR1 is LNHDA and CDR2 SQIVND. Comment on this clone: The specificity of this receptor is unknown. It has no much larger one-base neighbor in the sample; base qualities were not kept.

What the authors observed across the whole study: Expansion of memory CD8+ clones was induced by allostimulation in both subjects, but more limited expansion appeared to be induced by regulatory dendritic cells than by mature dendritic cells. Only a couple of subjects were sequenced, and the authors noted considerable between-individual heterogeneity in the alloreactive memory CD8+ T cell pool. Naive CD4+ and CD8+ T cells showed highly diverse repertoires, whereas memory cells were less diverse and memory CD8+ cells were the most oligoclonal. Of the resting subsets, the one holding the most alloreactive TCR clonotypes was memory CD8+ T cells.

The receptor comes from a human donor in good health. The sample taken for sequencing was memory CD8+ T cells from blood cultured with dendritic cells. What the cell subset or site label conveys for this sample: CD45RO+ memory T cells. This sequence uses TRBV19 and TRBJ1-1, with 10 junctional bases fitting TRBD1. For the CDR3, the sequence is CASRRPGQGLNTEAFF. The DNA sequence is TGTGCCAGTAGACGCCCGGGACAGGGGCTGAACACTGAAGCTTTCTTT.